This T cell receptor (beta chain) originates from a study of blood T cell repertoires in COVID-19. About the research overall: The cDNA or gDNA used as material had been derived from T cells, B-cell-depleted T cells, or PBMCs.

Here immunoSEQ multiplex PCR was the method, and the copy in TCRdb shows in-frame clones only, minus some. The repertoire holds some 19,000 clones, with 82% as singletons. The CDR3 has 14 amino acids. J lost 7 bases, V lost 5 bases, and 3 bases had no gene match. From germline, CDR1 is KGHSH and CDR2 LQKENI. The sample was peripheral blood. The rearrangement uses TRBV18 and TRBJ2-7; the match to TRBD2 covers 15 bases. The receptor was derived from a human donor in a cohort sampled during active COVID-19. The DNA for the CDR3 is TGTGCCAGCTCAGAGGGACTAGCGGGAGGTGAGCAGTACTTC. Translating it yields CASSEGLAGGEQYF.